One sample yielded the 26 T cell receptor beta chains listed below, sequenced in a study of T cell changes during pregnancy in multiple sclerosis. Here immunoSEQ multiplex PCR was the method, and the copy in TCRdb shows in-frame clones only, minus some. The table has approximately 49,000 clones, about nine tenths seen once. The material sequenced was CD4+ T cells from peripheral blood mononuclear cells, taken in the second trimester of pregnancy. All receptors derive from a female donor with multiple sclerosis, enrolled in a pregnancy study.

The V call is TRBV28, the J call TRBJ2-5; possibly TRBD2 for D (7 bases). From germline, CDR1 is MDHEN and CDR2 SYDVKM. V was shortened by 6 bases and J by 5 bases, with 16 bases between the two germline ends. This CDR3 has 14 amino acids. The CDR3 loop is CASSSTGSGETQYF. DNA of the CDR3: TGTGCCAGCAGCTCGACAGGTAGCGGGGAGACCCAGTACTTC.

The chain employs TRBV6-1 and TRBJ2-7, with TRBD1 identical over 10 bases. In germline, CDR1 is MNHNS, CDR2 SASEGT. The CDR3 totals 16 residues. With 1 base clipped from V and 7 bases from J, the junction kept 10 bases outside the gene matches. CDR3 sequence (DNA): TGTGCCAGCAGTGAAGTCGGGATGGGGGACAGGGGAGAGCAGTACTTC. Amino acids: CASSEVGMGDRGEQYF.

The DNA of the CDR3 is TGCGCCAGCAGCCCGGGCTGGGGCGAGGGCACAGATACGCAGTATTTT. Its translation: CASSPGWGEGTDTQYF. The V and J genes are TRBV5-1 and TRBJ2-3; weak D call: TRBD1 (5 bases). There are 16 residues in the CDR3. Germline lookup yields CDR1 SGHRS and CDR2 YFSETQ. Between the trimmed V and J ends, which lost 4 bases and 1 base, there was a span of 16 bases.

The CDR3 is CASSLGQGYHNEQFF. The DNA of the CDR3 is TGTGCCAGCAGCTTGGGACAGGGTTACCACAATGAGCAGTTCTTC. The chain uses TRBV7-9 and TRBJ2-1, with 9 bases lining up with TRBD1. Germline V gene data show CDR1 as SEHNR and CDR2 as FQNEAQ (reference sequence). CDR3 length: 15 amino acids. V was clipped by 3 bases and J by 5 bases; unmatched bases: 5.

This clone was seen just once. The chain employs TRBV6-5 and TRBJ2-7, with TRBD2 identical over 10 bases. The CDR3 totals 16 residues. The germline V gene has CDR1 MNHEY and CDR2 SVGAGI. The junction had 6 bases not matched to a gene; V was cut back by 0 bases and J by 4 bases. The CDR3 region is CASSYSSSGSWYEQYF. CDR3 nucleotide sequence: TGTGCCAGCAGTTACTCGTCTAGCGGGAGTTGGTACGAGCAGTACTTC.

This chain links TRBV19 with TRBJ2-1, with D maybe TRBD1 (6 bases). In germline, CDR1 is LNHDA, CDR2 SQIVND (reference sequence). The CDR3 runs to 13 residues. The V end was cut by 4 bases, the J end by 8 bases, with 12 bases between. The CDR3 DNA reads as TGTGCCAGTAGTAAATCTGGGGGCTATGAGCAGTTCTTC. Its translation is CASSKSGGYEQFF. Complete variable domain (other parts from reference TRBV19 and TRBJ2-1): DGGITQSPKYLFRKEGQNVTLSCEQNLNHDAMYWYRQDPGQGLRLIYYSQIVNDFQKGDIAEGYSVSREKKESFPLTVTSAQKNPTAFYLCASSKSGGYEQFFGPGTRLTVL.

This rearrangement joins TRBV7-2 to TRBJ2-3; TRBD2 matches at 11 bases. The germline V gene encodes CDR1 SGHTA and CDR2 FQGNSA. The CDR3 is 16 amino acids. With V trimmed by 4 bases and J by 4 bases, 7 bases remained unmatched. The CDR3 loop reads CASSSVAGGPADTQYF. CDR3 DNA: TGTGCCAGCAGCTCTGTAGCGGGAGGGCCTGCAGATACGCAGTATTTT.

This clone was detected only a few times. This chain joins TRBV28 and TRBJ2-7; D remains unclear. The CDR3 contains 13 residues. Trimming pared 2 bases from V and 7 bases from J, leaving 12 bases between. Looked up from germline, CDR1 is MDHEN and CDR2 is SYDVKM. CDR3 DNA: TGTGCCAGCAGTTTAACTCTGAATCCGGAGCAGTACTTC. Translated: CASSLTLNPEQYF.

The chain's CDR3 is CASSLLGQNYNEQFF. As DNA, the CDR3 is TGTGCCAGCAGCTTGCTGGGACAAAACTACAATGAGCAGTTCTTC. The gene calls are TRBV7-2 and TRBJ2-1; the D gene is possibly TRBD1 (6 bases). The germline V gene has CDR1 SGHTA and CDR2 FQGNSA. CDR3 length: 15 amino acids. Trimming cost V 3 bases and J 3 bases, with 12 bases left between them.

This rearrangement joins TRBV2 to TRBJ2-7; 8 bases are shared with TRBD2. The CDR3 totals 14 residues. The J segment lost 4 bases and the V segment lost 3 bases, leaving 5 bases of the junction unmatched. Germline V gives CDR1 SNHLY, CDR2 FYNNEI. The chain's CDR3 is CASSDERESYEQYF. CDR3 coding DNA: TGTGCCAGCAGTGATGAGCGGGAGTCGTACGAGCAGTACTTC.

This chain links TRBV1 with TRBJ2-1; no DNA check was done on the table's D call, TRBD2. TRBV1 is a pseudogene segment. The CDR3 is made up of 14 amino acids. The CDR3 region has the DNA TGCACCAGCAGCCAAGGGTACGCTAACAATGAGCAGTTCTTC. This codes for CTSSQGYANNEQFF.

This clone has a handful of counts. This sequence joins TRBV10-2 and TRBJ2-1; 7 bases are shared with TRBD2. Trimming at V came to 0 bases and at J to 9 bases, leaving 8 bases not matched to a gene. There are 15 residues in the CDR3. Germline values: CDR1 WSHSY, CDR2 SAAADI. CDR3 amino acids: CASSESSFREAEQFF. CDR3 in DNA: TGCGCCAGCAGTGAGTCGAGTTTTCGGGAGGCTGAGCAGTTCTTC.

The genes are TRBV6-5 and TRBJ2-2; the D is unclear. Germline V gene lookup returns CDR1 MNHEY and CDR2 SVGAGI. CDR3 length: 15 residues. V gave up 4 bases and J gave up 6 bases, with 15 bases separating them. CDR3 protein: CASSWRFEVPGELFF. The DNA of the CDR3 is TGTGCCAGCAGTTGGCGATTCGAGGTTCCCGGGGAGCTGTTTTTT.

The genes are TRBV6-6 and TRBJ1-5; 9 bases map to TRBD1. The germline V gene encodes CDR1 MNHNY and CDR2 SVGAGI (reference sequence). The CDR3 extends over 16 amino acids. V shed 6 bases and J 4 bases; nucleotides not matched to a gene: 10. In DNA form, the CDR3 reads TGTGCCAGCAGCAGACAGGGGGGTTCTGGGAATCAGCCCCAGCATTTT. Its protein is CASSRQGGSGNQPQHF.

The chain uses TRBV29-1 and TRBJ2-1; a weak D match, TRBD2 (5 bases). CDR1 is SQVTM and CDR2 is ANQGSEA in the germline V gene. This CDR3 is built from 10 residues. V was pared by 8 bases and J by 8 bases, with 10 bases between. Here the CDR3 reads CSSGSDEQFF. CDR3 DNA: TGCAGCTCGGGGAGCGATGAGCAGTTCTTC.

The V gene is TRBV5-1, the J gene TRBJ1-3; 9 nucleotides line up with TRBD1. This CDR3 region has 16 residues. The J segment lost 0 bases and the V segment lost 3 bases, leaving 4 bases of the junction unmatched. Germline assignment: CDR1 SGHRS and CDR2 YFSETQ. The CDR3 DNA reads TGCGCCAGCAGCTCCGGGACAGGGTTCTCTGGAAACACCATATATTTT. Translating it yields CASSSGTGFSGNTIYF.

This chain uses TRBV28 with TRBJ1-3; 9 nucleotides agree with TRBD1. In germline, CDR1 is MDHEN, CDR2 SYDVKM. With V trimmed by 5 bases and J by 8 bases, 10 bases remained unmatched. The CDR3 sequence is 15 residues long. The CDR3 region has the DNA TGTGCCAGCAGTGCAACCGGGACAGGGATGGACACCATATATTTT. Its translation is CASSATGTGMDTIYF. Complete variable domain (other parts from reference TRBV28 and TRBJ1-3): DVKVTQSSRYLVKRTGEKVFLECVQDMDHENMFWYRQDPGLGLRLIYFSYDVKMKEKGDIPEGYSVSREKKERFSLILESASTNQTSMYLCASSATGTGMDTIYFGEGSWLTVV.

The chain combines TRBV10-3 with TRBJ1-1, with D maybe TRBD1 (5 bases). V was clipped by 5 bases and J by 1 base, with 8 bases between them. CDR1 and CDR2 from the germline V gene are ENHRY and SYGVKD. This CDR3 is built from 13 residues. CDR3 protein: CAISLDRNTEAFF. CDR3 bases: TGTGCCATCAGTCTAGACAGGAACACTGAAGCTTTCTTT.

The V gene is TRBV6-5, the J gene TRBJ2-1; TRBD2 agrees at 9 bases. J lost 8 bases, V lost 0 bases, and 5 bases had no gene match. The CDR3 loop spans 15 amino acids. Per germline, CDR1 MNHEY and CDR2 SVGAGI. The chain's CDR3 is CASSYSGLAIDEQFF. CDR3 bases: TGTGCCAGCAGTTACTCGGGACTAGCTATCGATGAGCAGTTCTTC.

The rearrangement joins TRBV18 to TRBJ2-7; D is unresolved. The CDR3 sequence is 13 residues long. Germline CDR1 is KGHSH and CDR2 is LQKENI. Trimming shortened V by 3 bases and J by 3 bases, and 9 bases separated the two germline ends. Written as DNA, the CDR3 is TGTGCCAGCTCACCCCCCGCAGGCTACGAGCAGTACTTC. This encodes CASSPPAGYEQYF.

The sample holds one count of this clone. The chain is built from TRBV6-1 and TRBJ2-1; TRBD1 is a possible D gene (6 bases). Germline-derived CDR1 and CDR2 are MNHNS and SASEGT. The CDR3 consists of 15 residues. Trimming removed 6 bases from V and 0 bases from J, with 12 bases in between. CDR3 in DNA: TGTGCCAGCAGCTCTAGGGGGACCTCCTACAATGAGCAGTTCTTC. Protein sequence: CASSSRGTSYNEQFF.

V is TRBV4-1 and J is TRBJ2-7; D possibly corresponds to TRBD2 (5 bases). V was pared by 4 bases and J by 4 bases, with 17 bases between. Germline V gives CDR1 MGHRA, CDR2 YSYEKL. The CDR3 extends over 15 amino acids. CDR3 DNA sequence: TGCGCCAGCAGCCCCGGGTCGGGATCTAGATACGAGCAGTACTTC. It encodes CASSPGSGSRYEQYF.

The rearrangement uses TRBV11-3 and TRBJ1-3, with 8 positions matching TRBD1. Germline trimming cut 4 bases from V and 6 bases from J; bases unmatched to any gene: 5. The CDR3 is made up of 14 amino acids. Germline CDR1 and CDR2: SGHNT and YENEEA. CDR3 nucleotides: TGTGCCAGCAGCTCGACAGGGGTGGAAAACACCATATATTTT. Encoded protein: CASSSTGVENTIYF.

A single count supports this clone. The chain couples TRBV30 to TRBJ2-3, with TRBD1 identical over 8 bases. The CDR3 length is 13 residues. Germline loops: CDR1 GTSNPN, CDR2 SVGIG (reference sequence). V was pared by 3 bases and J by 4 bases, with 3 bases of the junction left unmatched. This CDR3 reads CAWRLQGADTQYF. The CDR3 DNA reads TGTGCCTGGAGGCTACAGGGGGCAGATACGCAGTATTTT.

The chain couples TRBV5-6 to TRBJ2-2, with a possible D match to TRBD2 (6 bases). This CDR3 comprises 15 residues. Germline CDR1 SGHDT, CDR2 YYEEEE. The V and J ends lost 4 bases and 4 bases respectively, with 14 bases between them. CDR3: CASSLGGWGTGELFF. The CDR3 region has the DNA TGTGCCAGCAGCCTCGGGGGTTGGGGCACCGGGGAGCTGTTTTTT.

Of note for this clone: The same CDR3 arises from other DNA sequences in this sample as well. This chain uses TRBV23-1 with TRBJ2-7, with D possibly TRBD1 on 6 matching bases. TRBV23-1 is an open reading frame whose function is uncertain. V dropped 0 bases and J dropped 3 bases, with 15 bases sitting between them. CDR3 length: 16 amino acids. In nucleotides, the CDR3 is TGCGCCAGCAGTCAATCGGGCAGGGGCCTTAACTACGAGCAGTACTTC. Protein sequence: CASSQSGRGLNYEQYF.